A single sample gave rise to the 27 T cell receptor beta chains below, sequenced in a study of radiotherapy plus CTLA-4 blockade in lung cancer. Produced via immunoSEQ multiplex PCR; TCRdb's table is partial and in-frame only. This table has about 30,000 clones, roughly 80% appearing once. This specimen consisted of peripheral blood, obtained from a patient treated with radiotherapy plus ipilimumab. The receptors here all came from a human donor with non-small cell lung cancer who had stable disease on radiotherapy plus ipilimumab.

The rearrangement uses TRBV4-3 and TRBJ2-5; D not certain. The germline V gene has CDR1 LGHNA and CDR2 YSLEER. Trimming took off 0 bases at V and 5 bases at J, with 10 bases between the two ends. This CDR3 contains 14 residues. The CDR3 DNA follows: TGCGCCAGCAGCCAAGACTTCCAAAGGGAGACCCAGTACTTC. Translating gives CASSQDFQRETQYF.

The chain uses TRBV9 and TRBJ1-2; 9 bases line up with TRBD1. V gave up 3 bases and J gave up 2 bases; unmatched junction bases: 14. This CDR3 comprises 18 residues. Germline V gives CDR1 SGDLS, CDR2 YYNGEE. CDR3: CASSEPGGQGPSNYGYTF. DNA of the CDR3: TGTGCCAGCAGCGAACCAGGGGGACAGGGTCCTTCCAACTATGGCTACACCTTC.

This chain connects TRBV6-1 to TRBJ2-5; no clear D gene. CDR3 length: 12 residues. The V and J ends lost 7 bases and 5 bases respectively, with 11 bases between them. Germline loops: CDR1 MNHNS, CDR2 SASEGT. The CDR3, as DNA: TGTGCCAGCAACCCAAATCCTGAGACCCAGTACTTC. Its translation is CASNPNPETQYF.

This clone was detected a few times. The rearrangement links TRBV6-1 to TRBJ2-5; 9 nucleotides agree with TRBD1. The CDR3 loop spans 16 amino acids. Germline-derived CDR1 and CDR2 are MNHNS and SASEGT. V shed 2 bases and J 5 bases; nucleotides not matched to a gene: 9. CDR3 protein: CASSEWGQGRSETQYF. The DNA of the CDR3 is TGTGCCAGCAGTGAATGGGGACAGGGTCGGTCGGAGACCCAGTACTTC.

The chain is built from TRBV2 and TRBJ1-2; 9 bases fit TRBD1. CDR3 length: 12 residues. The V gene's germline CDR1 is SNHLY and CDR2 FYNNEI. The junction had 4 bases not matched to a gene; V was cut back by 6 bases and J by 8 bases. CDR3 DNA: TGTGCCAGCAGGGACAGGGGAGGCGGCTACACCTTC. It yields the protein CASRDRGGGYTF. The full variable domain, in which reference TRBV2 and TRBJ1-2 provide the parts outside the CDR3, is EPEVTQTPSHQVTQMGQEVILRCVPISNHLYFYWYRQILGQKVEFLVSFYNNEISEKSEIFDDQFSVERPDGSNFTLKIRSTKLEDSAMYFCASRDRGGGYTFGSGTRLTVV.

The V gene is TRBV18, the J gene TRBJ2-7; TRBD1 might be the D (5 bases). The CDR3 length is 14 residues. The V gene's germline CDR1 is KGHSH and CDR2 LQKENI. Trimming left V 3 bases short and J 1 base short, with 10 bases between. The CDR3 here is CASSPYRRSYEQYF. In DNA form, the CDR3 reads TGTGCCAGCTCACCGTACAGGAGATCCTACGAGCAGTACTTC.

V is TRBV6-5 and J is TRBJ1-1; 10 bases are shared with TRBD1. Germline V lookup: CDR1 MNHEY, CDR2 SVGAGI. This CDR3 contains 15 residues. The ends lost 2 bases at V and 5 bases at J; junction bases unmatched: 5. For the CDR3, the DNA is TGTGCCAGCAGTTACAGGACAGGGGGTTATACTGAAGCTTTCTTT. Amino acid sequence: CASSYRTGGYTEAFF.

The CDR3 loop is CASSLMGQGATTEAFF. The CDR3 nucleotides are TGTGCCAGCAGCTTAATGGGACAGGGGGCGACCACTGAAGCTTTCTTT. The rearrangement links TRBV7-3 to TRBJ1-1, with 12 bases aligning to TRBD1. Germline CDR1 SGHTA, CDR2 FQGTGA. The CDR3 has 16 amino acids. V dropped 1 base and J dropped 4; count of bases not matched to a gene: 4.

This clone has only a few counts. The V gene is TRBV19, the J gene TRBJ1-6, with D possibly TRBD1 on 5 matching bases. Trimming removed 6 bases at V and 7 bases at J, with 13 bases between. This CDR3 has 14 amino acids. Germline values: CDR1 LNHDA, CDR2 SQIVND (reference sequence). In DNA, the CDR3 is TGTGCCAGTAGCCCCCAGGGAGCAAATTCACCCCTCCACTTT. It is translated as CASSPQGANSPLHF.

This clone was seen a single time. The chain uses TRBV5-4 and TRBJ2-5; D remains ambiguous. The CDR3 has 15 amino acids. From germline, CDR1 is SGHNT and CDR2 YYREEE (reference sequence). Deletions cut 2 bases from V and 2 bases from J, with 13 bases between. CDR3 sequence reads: CASSFERSLQETQYF. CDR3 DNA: TGTGCCAGCAGCTTCGAGCGATCGCTACAAGAGACCCAGTACTTC.

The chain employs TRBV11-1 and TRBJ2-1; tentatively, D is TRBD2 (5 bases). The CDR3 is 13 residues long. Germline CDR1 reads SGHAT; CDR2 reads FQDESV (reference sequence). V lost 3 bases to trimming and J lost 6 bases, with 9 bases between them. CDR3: CASSFGVTNEQFF. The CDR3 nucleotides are TGTGCCAGCAGCTTCGGGGTAACCAATGAGCAGTTCTTC.

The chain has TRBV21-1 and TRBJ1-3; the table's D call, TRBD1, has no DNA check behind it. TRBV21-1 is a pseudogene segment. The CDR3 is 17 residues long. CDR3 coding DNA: TGTGCCAGCAGCAAAACTCAGGAAAAGAACTCTGGAAACACCATATATTTT. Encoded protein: CASSKTQEKNSGNTIYF.

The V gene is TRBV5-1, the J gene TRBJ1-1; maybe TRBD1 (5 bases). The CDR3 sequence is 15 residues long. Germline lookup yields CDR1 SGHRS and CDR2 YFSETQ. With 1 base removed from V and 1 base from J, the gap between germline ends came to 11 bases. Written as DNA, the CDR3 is TGCGCCAGCAGCTTGTTAGGGGCCCGGAACACTGAAGCTTTCTTT. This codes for CASSLLGARNTEAFF.

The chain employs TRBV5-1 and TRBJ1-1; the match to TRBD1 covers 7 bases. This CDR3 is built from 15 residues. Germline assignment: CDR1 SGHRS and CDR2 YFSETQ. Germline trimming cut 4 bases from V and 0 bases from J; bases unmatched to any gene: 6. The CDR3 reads CASSGTDRVNTEAFF. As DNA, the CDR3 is TGCGCCAGCAGCGGGACTGACAGGGTGAACACTGAAGCTTTCTTT. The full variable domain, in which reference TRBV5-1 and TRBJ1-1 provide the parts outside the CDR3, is KAGVTQTPRYLIKTRGQQVTLSCSPISGHRSVSWYQQTPGQGLQFLFEYFSETQRNKGNFPGRFSGRQFSNSRSEMNVSTLELGDSALYLCASSGTDRVNTEAFFGQGTRLTVV.

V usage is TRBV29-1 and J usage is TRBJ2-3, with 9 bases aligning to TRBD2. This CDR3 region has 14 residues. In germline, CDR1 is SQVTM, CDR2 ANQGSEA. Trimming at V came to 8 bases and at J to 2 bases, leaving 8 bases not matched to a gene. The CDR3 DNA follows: TGCAGCTCGAGACTAGCGGAGGCCACAGATACGCAGTATTTT. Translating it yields CSSRLAEATDTQYF.

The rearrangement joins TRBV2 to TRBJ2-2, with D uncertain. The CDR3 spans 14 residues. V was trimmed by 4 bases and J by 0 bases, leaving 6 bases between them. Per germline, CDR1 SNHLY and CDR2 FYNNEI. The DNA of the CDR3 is TGTGCCAGCAGTGTGCAAGCGAACACCGGGGAGCTGTTTTTT. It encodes CASSVQANTGELFF.

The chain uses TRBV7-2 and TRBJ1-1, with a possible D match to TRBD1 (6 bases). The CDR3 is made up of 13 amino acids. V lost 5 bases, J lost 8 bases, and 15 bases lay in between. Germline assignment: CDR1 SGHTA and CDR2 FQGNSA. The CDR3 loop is CASSLQGVKEAFF. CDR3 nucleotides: TGTGCCAGCAGCCTACAGGGTGTGAAGGAAGCTTTCTTT.

The CDR3 protein is CAWLQGDSPLHF. DNA of the CDR3: TGTGCCTGGTTACAGGGCGATTCACCCCTCCACTTT. The V and J genes are TRBV30 and TRBJ1-6; a possible D gene is TRBD1 (6 bases). This CDR3 comprises 12 residues. From germline, CDR1 is GTSNPN and CDR2 SVGIG (reference sequence). Trimming took 5 bases from V and 8 from J, leaving 10 bases between them. The entire variable domain, with the rest obtained from reference TRBV30 and TRBJ1-6, is as follows: SQTIHQWPATLVQPVGSPLSLECTVEGTSNPNLYWYRQAAGRGLQLLFYSVGIGQISSEVPQNLSASRPQDRQFILSSKKLLLSDSGFYLCAWLQGDSPLHFGNGTRLTVT.

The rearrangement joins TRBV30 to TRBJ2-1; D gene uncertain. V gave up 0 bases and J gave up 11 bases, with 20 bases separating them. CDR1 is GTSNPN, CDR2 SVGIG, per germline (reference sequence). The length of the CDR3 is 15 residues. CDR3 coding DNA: TGTGCCTGGAGTGTAAGCAGGAACTACAATGAGAAGCAGTTCTTC. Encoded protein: CAWSVSRNYNEKQFF.

CDR3: CASSFDPSNQPQHF. The CDR3 nucleotides read TGTGCCAGCAGCTTCGACCCTAGCAATCAGCCCCAGCATTTT. The chain combines TRBV7-2 with TRBJ1-5; D call uncertain. This CDR3 spans 14 amino acids. V lost 3 bases to trimming and J lost 0 bases, with 6 bases between them. Germline V gives CDR1 SGHTA, CDR2 FQGNSA. The variable domain in full, completed from reference TRBV7-2 and TRBJ1-5, reads GAGVSQSPSNKVTEKGKDVELRCDPISGHTALYWYRQSLGQGLEFLIYFQGNSAPDKSGLPSDRFSAERTGGSVSTLTIQRTQQEDSAVYLCASSFDPSNQPQHFGDGTRLSIL.

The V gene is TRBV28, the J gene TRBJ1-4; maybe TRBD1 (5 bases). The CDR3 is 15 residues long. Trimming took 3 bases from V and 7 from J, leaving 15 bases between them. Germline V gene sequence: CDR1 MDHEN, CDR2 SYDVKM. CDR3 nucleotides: TGTGCCAGCAGTTTTCGCCTTGGGGGGGGTGAAAAACTGTTTTTT. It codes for CASSFRLGGGEKLFF.

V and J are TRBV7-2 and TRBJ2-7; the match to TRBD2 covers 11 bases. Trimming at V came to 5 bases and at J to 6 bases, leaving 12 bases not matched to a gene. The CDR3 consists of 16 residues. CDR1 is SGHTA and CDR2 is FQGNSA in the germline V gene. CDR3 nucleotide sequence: TGTGCCAGCAGCCCCGTAGCGGGGGGGCCAGGAGTCGAGCAGTACTTC. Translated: CASSPVAGGPGVEQYF.

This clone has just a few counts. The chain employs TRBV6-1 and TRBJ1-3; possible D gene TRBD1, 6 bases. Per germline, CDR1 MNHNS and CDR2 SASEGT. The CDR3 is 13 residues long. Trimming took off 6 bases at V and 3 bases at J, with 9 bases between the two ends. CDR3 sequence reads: CASSKGDGNTIYF. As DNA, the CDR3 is TGTGCCAGCAGCAAGGGGGATGGAAACACCATATATTTT.

The DNA of the CDR3 is TGCGCCAGCAGCTTGGGACGGGGCAACGCTAATTCACCCCTCCACTTT. It translates to CASSLGRGNANSPLHF. V and J are TRBV5-1 and TRBJ1-6, with a tentative D call TRBD1 (5 bases). The CDR3 runs 16 residues. V was clipped by 0 bases and J by 6 bases, with 13 bases between them. The V gene's germline CDR1 is SGHRS and CDR2 YFSETQ.

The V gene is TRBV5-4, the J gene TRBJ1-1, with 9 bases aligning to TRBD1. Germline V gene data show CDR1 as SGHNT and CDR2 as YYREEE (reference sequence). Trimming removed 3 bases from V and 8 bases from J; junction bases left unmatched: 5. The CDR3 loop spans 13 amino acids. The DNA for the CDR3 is TGTGCCAGCAGCTGGGACAGGGTTGGGGAAGCTTTCTTT. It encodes CASSWDRVGEAFF.

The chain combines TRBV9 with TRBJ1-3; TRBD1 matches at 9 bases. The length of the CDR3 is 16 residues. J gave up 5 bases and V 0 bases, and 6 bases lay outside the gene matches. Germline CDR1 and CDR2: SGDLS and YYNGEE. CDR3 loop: CASSVGGTGFRNTIYF. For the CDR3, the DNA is TGTGCCAGCAGCGTAGGAGGGACAGGGTTCCGAAACACCATATATTTT.

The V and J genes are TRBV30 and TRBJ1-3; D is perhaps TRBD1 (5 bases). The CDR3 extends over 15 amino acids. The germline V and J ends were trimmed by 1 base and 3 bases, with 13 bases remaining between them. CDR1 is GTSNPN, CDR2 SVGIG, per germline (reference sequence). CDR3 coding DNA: TGTGCCTGGAGTGCGATCCAGGGAGGTGGAAACACCATATATTTT. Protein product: CAWSAIQGGGNTIYF. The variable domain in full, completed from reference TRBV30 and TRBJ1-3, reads SQTIHQWPATLVQPVGSPLSLECTVEGTSNPNLYWYRQAAGRGLQLLFYSVGIGQISSEVPQNLSASRPQDRQFILSSKKLLLSDSGFYLCAWSAIQGGGNTIYFGEGSWLTVV.